This T cell receptor beta chain was documented in a study of technical replicates of blood from a few donors. V was pared by 1 base and J by 6 bases, with 8 bases of the junction left unmatched. Per germline, CDR1 KGHSH and CDR2 LQKENI. CDR3 length equals 17 residues. This clone has just one count. Only in-frame clones appear in the TCRdb table, and some are missing; sequencing was by immunoSEQ multiplex PCR. Of almost 70,000 clones listed, approximately 93% are singletons. The sequenced material came from PBMCs. The clonotype comes from a human donor in good health. Some clones in this sample may be carry-over from other donors' samples. The chain combines TRBV18 with TRBJ2-2; 10 nucleotides agree with TRBD1. CDR3 nucleotides: TGTGCCAGCTCACCACGGACAGGGGGGAGTCTCCCCGGGGAGCTGTTTTTT. The encoded protein is CASSPRTGGSLPGELFF.